The subject of this entry is one T cell receptor beta chain. Its antigen is undetermined. TCRdb's table, derived via immunoSEQ multiplex PCR, lists solely in-frame clones and lacks some. The data contain 4,000 to 4,500 clones, 66% of them singletons. From germline, CDR1 is LGHNA and CDR2 YSLEER. V lost 3 bases and J lost 9; bases outside the gene matches: 6. The CDR3 runs 15 residues. Each patient relapsed following autologous stem cell transplantation, and prior brentuximab vedotin exposure differed. Best overall response was complete response, partial response or progressive disease in these relapsed/refractory classical Hodgkin lymphoma patients. This sample stems from a study of PD-1 blockade in classical Hodgkin lymphoma. Study-level results: Repertoire difference causes, possibly disease activity or prior therapy, remain undefined. Compared with baseline, CD4+ but not CD8+ TCR diversity had risen significantly by C4D1. As was reported, newly diagnosed patients showed lower baseline TCR diversity than healthy donors did.

The sequenced sample was peripheral blood mononuclear cells (PBMCs), obtained before the second cycle of nivolumab. The rearrangement links TRBV4-3 to TRBJ2-6, with TRBD1 identical over 9 bases. The clonotype was recovered from a human donor with classical Hodgkin lymphoma. In DNA form, the CDR3 reads TGCGCCAGCAGCCACCGGGACAGGGAGGGCAACGTCCTGACTTTC. This sequence encodes CASSHRDREGNVLTF.